This is a list of T cell receptor beta chains from one sample in a study of T cell responses to AZD1222 COVID-19 vaccine. The table came from immunoSEQ multiplex PCR; TCRdb's copy has only in-frame clones and leaves some out. Of approximately 160,000 clones in the sample, roughly 88% were seen once. The material was peripheral blood, obtained on day 0 of AZD1222 vaccination. The receptors come from an adult in good health. CDR3s include the opening cysteine and the closing phenylalanine or tryptophan. A D gene is named only where the DNA matches it firmly. The listing skips clone size in some rows; elsewhere it reads once, few, many or a size class.

TRBJ2-7,NA,NA,TRBV27,15,CASSLQRFSSYEQYF,TGTGCCAGCAGTTTACAGCGGTTTAGCTCCTACGAGCAGTACTTC
TRBJ1-2,NA,NA,TRBV14,13,CASSRYAGSGYTF,TGTGCCAGCAGCCGATACGCCGGTTCTGGCTACACCTTC
TRBJ2-2,NA,TRBD1,TRBV15,16,CATSSRDRGINGELFF,TGTGCCACCAGCAGCCGGGACAGGGGGATTAACGGGGAGCTGTTTTTT
TRBJ1-6,NA,NA,TRBV21-1,13,CASSKVKTSPLHF,TGTGCCAGCAGCAAGGTAAAGACTTCACCCCTCCACTTT
TRBJ2-2,NA,TRBD2,TRBV19,19,CASSIARLAGLSNTGELFF,TGTGCCAGTAGTATTGCGAGACTAGCGGGATTATCGAACACCGGGGAGCTGTTTTTT
TRBJ2-3,NA,TRBD1,TRBV7-8,15,CASSSDRGAPDTQYF,TGTGCCAGCAGCTCGGACAGGGGAGCACCAGATACGCAGTATTTT
TRBJ2-7,NA,TRBD2,TRBV6-1,15,CASTDSGGSRYEQYF,TGTGCCAGCACCGACTCGGGCGGGAGTAGGTACGAGCAGTACTTC
TRBJ2-2,NA,NA,TRBV5-6,15,CASSLAGTILGELFF,TGTGCCAGCAGCTTGGCTGGGACAATCCTCGGGGAGCTGTTTTTT
TRBJ2-7,NA,NA,TRBV9,14,CASSALDGSSEQYF,TGTGCCAGCAGCGCCCTCGACGGGTCGAGCGAGCAGTACTTC
TRBJ1-3,NA,TRBD1,TRBV5-1,14,CASSPGQGGNTIYF,TGCGCCAGCAGCCCGGGACAGGGAGGAAACACCATATATTTT
TRBJ2-2,NA,TRBD2,TRBV14,13,CASGSSGTGELFF,TGTGCCAGCGGATCTAGCGGCACCGGGGAGCTGTTTTTT
TRBJ2-5,NA,NA,TRBV13,12,CASSSPGETQYF,TGTGCCAGCAGCTCCCCGGGAGAGACCCAGTACTTC
TRBJ1-2,NA,NA,TRBV4-1,15,CASSQEDGGFYGYTF,TGCGCCAGCAGCCAAGAAGACGGAGGGTTTTATGGCTACACCTTC
TRBJ1-6,NA,NA,TRBV7-8,11,CASSDVSALHF,TGTGCCAGCAGCGACGTTTCTGCCCTCCACTTT
TRBJ1-2,NA,TRBD1,TRBV7-2,15,CASSLAGRGRLGYTF,TGTGCCAGCAGCTTAGCCGGCAGGGGGAGGCTTGGCTACACCTTC
TRBJ1-4,NA,NA,TRBV4-3,14,CASSQVGGDEKLFF,TGCGCCAGCAGCCAAGTAGGCGGTGATGAAAAACTGTTTTTT
TRBJ2-1,NA,TRBD2,TRBV7-3,16,CASSSGLAGSYNEQFF,TGTGCCAGCAGCTCGGGACTAGCGGGCTCCTACAATGAGCAGTTCTTC
TRBJ1-2,NA,NA,TRBV7-2,15,CASSSEIRRDYGYTF,TGTGCCAGCAGCTCAGAGATCCGAAGGGACTATGGCTACACCTTC
TRBJ1-1,once,NA,TRBV27,14,CASSLRGLVTEAFF,TGTGCCAGCAGTTTGCGAGGGCTCGTCACTGAAGCTTTCTTT
TRBJ1-5,NA,NA,TRBV6-5,13,CASTFGANQPQHF,TGTGCCAGCACCTTCGGGGCCAATCAGCCCCAGCATTTT
TRBJ2-7,NA,NA,TRBV4-1,15,CASSQNWEGGSEQYF,TGCGCCAGCAGCCAAAATTGGGAAGGTGGTAGCGAGCAGTACTTC
TRBJ2-7,NA,NA,TRBV6-5,12,CASSYPPHEQYF,TGTGCCAGCAGTTACCCACCACACGAGCAGTACTTC
TRBJ2-4,once,NA,TRBV6-5,15,CASSPGTLAKNIQYF,TGTGCCAGCAGTCCCGGGACACTAGCCAAAAACATTCAGTACTTC
TRBJ2-1,NA,NA,TRBV5-6,12,CASSLSANEQFF,TGTGCCAGCAGCTTGTCGGCCAATGAGCAGTTCTTC